This is a list of T cell receptor beta chains from one sample in a study of OX40 agonist ivuxolimab in advanced cancers. TCRdb's table, derived via immunoSEQ multiplex PCR, lists solely in-frame clones and lacks some. The table has 80,000 to 100,000 clones, 85% to 95% seen once. The material sequenced was CD4+ or CD8+ T cells sorted from blood, taken in a trial of the OX40 agonist ivuxolimab. All receptors derive from an adult with an advanced solid tumor such as melanoma, head and neck, liver or kidney cancer. Both conserved end residues are part of each CDR3. The D gene is left open where the match is weak. The size of a clone is reported for some rows only, either as once, few or many, or as a class for expanded clones.

D gene	V gene	J gene	clone size	CDR3 protein	CDR3 DNA
TRBD2	TRBV2	TRBJ2-7	.	CASRTGLAGYEQYF	TGTGCCAGCAGGACTGGACTAGCGGGGTACGAGCAGTACTTC
.	TRBV15	TRBJ2-5	.	CATSDTRLETQYF	TGTGCCACCTCTGACACCCGACTAGAGACCCAGTACTTC
.	TRBV6-5	TRBJ2-1	.	CASKGNEQFF	TGTGCCAGCAAGGGTAATGAGCAGTTCTTC
.	TRBV20-1	TRBJ2-7	.	CSARGPYEQYF	TGCAGTGCTAGAGGACCTTACGAGCAGTACTTC
.	TRBV10-1	TRBJ2-1	.	CASSDGGLGGYNEQFF	TGCGCCAGCAGTGACGGGGGTCTAGGAGGGTACAATGAGCAGTTCTTC
.	TRBV6-1	TRBJ2-3	few	CASSSGADTQYF	TGTGCCAGCAGCTCAGGGGCGGATACGCAGTATTTT
.	TRBV15	TRBJ2-6	.	CATSSARGSGANVLTF	TGTGCCACCAGCAGCGCCAGGGGAAGCGGGGCCAACGTCCTGACTTTC
TRBD2	TRBV7-9	TRBJ2-7	.	CASSLSGGSTYEQYF	TGTGCCAGCAGCTTAAGCGGCGGGAGCACCTACGAGCAGTACTTC
.	TRBV4-1	TRBJ2-7	.	CASSQGDTYEQYF	TGCGCCAGCAGCCAAGGGGACACGTACGAGCAGTACTTC
.	TRBV5-6	TRBJ2-4	.	CASSDSLAKNIQYF	TGTGCCAGCAGCGACAGCCTAGCCAAAAACATTCAGTACTTC
TRBD2	TRBV27	TRBJ2-7	.	CASSFGLAGDLEQYF	TGTGCCAGCAGTTTCGGACTAGCGGGAGACCTCGAGCAGTACTTC
.	TRBV5-1	TRBJ2-5	.	CASSIGGLWHETQYF	TGCGCCAGCAGCATCGGGGGGCTATGGCACGAGACCCAGTACTTC
.	TRBV4-1	TRBJ2-3	.	CASSQDWIREFPDTQYF	TGCGCCAGCAGCCAAGATTGGATTCGGGAGTTCCCCGATACGCAGTATTTT
TRBD2	TRBV7-9	TRBJ2-1	.	CASSLPGGDEQFF	TGTGCCAGCAGCCTCCCCGGGGGGGATGAGCAGTTCTTC
TRBD2	TRBV30	TRBJ2-3	.	CAWSVAGGTTDTQYF	TGTGCCTGGAGTGTAGCGGGGGGGACCACAGATACGCAGTATTTT
TRBD1	TRBV10-3	TRBJ1-1	.	CAISESAGGWTETFF	TGTGCCATCAGTGAGTCAGCAGGGGGCTGGACTGAAACTTTCTTT
.	TRBV10-1	TRBJ2-5	.	CAPQGPLCLGETQYF	TGCGCTCCCCAGGGGCCTCTCTGTCTGGGTGAGACCCAGTACTTC
.	TRBV4-1	TRBJ1-1	.	CASSHRGTEAFF	TGCGCCAGCAGCCATAGGGGGACTGAAGCTTTCTTT
.	TRBV4-3	TRBJ1-5	few	CASSQEWETNQPQHF	TGCGCCAGCAGCCAAGAGTGGGAAACCAATCAGCCCCAGCATTTT
TRBD2	TRBV11-2	TRBJ2-5	.	CASSSTTSGGAETQYF	TGTGCCAGCAGCTCGACCACTAGCGGGGGGGCCGAGACCCAGTACTTC
.	TRBV2	TRBJ2-3	.	CASIWMGTDTQYF	TGTGCCAGCATCTGGATGGGCACAGATACGCAGTATTTT
TRBD1	TRBV11-2	TRBJ2-5	.	CASSLETGDQETQYF	TGTGCCAGCAGCTTGGAGACAGGGGACCAAGAGACCCAGTACTTC
.	TRBV6-1	TRBJ2-7	.	CASTSSYEQYF	TGTGCCAGCACTAGCTCCTACGAGCAGTACTTC
TRBD1	TRBV7-8	TRBJ1-1	.	CASSLLRGATEAFF	TGTGCCAGCAGCTTACTCAGGGGGGCCACTGAAGCTTTCTTT
TRBD2	TRBV6-1	TRBJ2-1	.	CASSGGLAEYNEQFF	TGTGCCAGCAGTGGAGGACTAGCGGAGTACAATGAGCAGTTCTTC
.	TRBV4-1	TRBJ2-1	.	CASSQVTLHNEQFF	TGCGCCAGCAGCCAAGTAACGCTTCACAATGAGCAGTTCTTC
.	TRBV4-3	TRBJ1-2	once	CASSQDGGGAYGYTF	TGCGCCAGCAGCCAAGATGGAGGGGGGGCCTATGGCTACACCTTC
.	TRBV9	TRBJ1-2	.	CASSVGTDIGYTF	TGTGCCAGCAGCGTGGGAACAGATATTGGCTACACCTTC
TRBD2	TRBV9	TRBJ2-5	.	CASSGLAGGPQETQYF	TGTGCCAGCAGTGGACTAGCGGGGGGCCCCCAAGAGACCCAGTACTTC
TRBD2	TRBV13	TRBJ2-1	.	CASSPVASGGFSYNEQFF	TGTGCCAGCTCCCCGGTCGCTAGCGGGGGGTTTTCCTACAATGAGCAGTTCTTC
.	TRBV10-3	TRBJ1-1	.	CAISESGTPEAFF	TGTGCCATCAGTGAGTCCGGGACCCCTGAAGCTTTCTTT
.	TRBV19	TRBJ2-7	.	CASRWGALSSYEQYF	TGTGCCAGTAGGTGGGGGGCTCTAAGCTCCTACGAGCAGTACTTC
.	TRBV27	TRBJ1-6	.	CASSLGKPYNSPLHF	TGTGCCAGCAGTTTGGGGAAACCGTATAATTCACCCCTCCACTTT
.	TRBV15	TRBJ1-4	.	CATSEGSTNEKLFF	TGTGCCACCAGCGAGGGATCAACTAATGAAAAACTGTTTTTT
.	TRBV28	TRBJ1-3	.	CASSFRGIGNTIYF	TGTGCCAGCAGTTTTCGGGGTATCGGAAACACCATATATTTT
TRBD2	TRBV19	TRBJ2-5	.	CASSIDAGTSMETQYF	TGTGCCAGTAGTATAGATGCCGGGACTAGTATGGAGACCCAGTACTTC
TRBD1	TRBV27	TRBJ2-2	.	CASSPRPTGGLTGELFF	TGTGCCAGCAGTCCACGCCCTACAGGGGGCCTCACCGGGGAGCTGTTTTTT
TRBD2	TRBV2	TRBJ2-3	.	CASSYQTSALNTDTQYF	TGTGCCAGCAGTTACCAAACTAGCGCCCTAAACACAGATACGCAGTATTTT
TRBD1	TRBV27	TRBJ1-2	.	CASSFTTGGTTYGYTF	TGTGCCAGCAGTTTTACAACAGGGGGCACTACCTATGGCTACACCTTC
.	TRBV19	TRBJ1-3	.	CASSILPLDSGNTIYF	TGTGCCAGTAGTATACTTCCCCTCGACTCTGGAAACACCATATATTTT
.	TRBV19	TRBJ2-7	.	CASRSAYEQYF	TGTGCCAGTCGAAGCGCTTACGAGCAGTACTTC
TRBD1	TRBV5-1	TRBJ2-7	.	CASSPWGQGGEQYF	TGCGCCAGCAGCCCCTGGGGACAGGGTGGCGAGCAGTACTTC
.	TRBV6-6	TRBJ2-7	.	CASSPPGDYEQYF	TGTGCCAGCAGCCCCCCAGGGGACTACGAGCAGTACTTC
.	TRBV9	TRBJ2-1	.	CASSVGSGSEQFF	TGTGCCAGCAGCGTAGGGTCGGGTTCCGAGCAGTTCTTC
.	TRBV6-6	TRBJ1-2	.	CASTPGYWGYTF	TGTGCCAGCACTCCGGGCTATTGGGGCTACACCTTC
.	TRBV9	TRBJ2-3	once	CASSVEPGADGQTDTQYF	TGTGCCAGCAGCGTAGAGCCGGGAGCGGACGGGCAAACAGATACGCAGTATTTT
.	TRBV5-4	TRBJ2-1	.	CASSLGWYNEQFF	TGTGCCAGCAGCTTGGGCTGGTACAATGAGCAGTTCTTC
.	TRBV5-1	TRBJ1-1	once	CASSADGDTEAFF	TGCGCCAGCAGCGCGGACGGCGACACTGAAGCTTTCTTT
.	TRBV4-1	TRBJ2-7	.	CASSQDLVRTDEQYF	TGCGCCAGCAGCCAAGATCTGGTCAGGACGGACGAGCAGTACTTC
.	TRBV4-3	TRBJ2-1	.	CASSQDLSPPYNEQFF	TGCGCCAGCAGCCAAGATCTATCCCCGCCCTACAATGAGCAGTTCTTC
.	TRBV29-1	TRBJ2-7	.	CSVEVGNGQYF	TGCAGCGTTGAGGTGGGGAATGGGCAGTACTTC
TRBD2	TRBV7-2	TRBJ2-3	.	CASSPAGGYTDTQYF	TGTGCCAGCAGCCCAGCGGGGGGGTACACAGATACGCAGTATTTT
TRBD1	TRBV7-8	TRBJ2-5	.	CASSWGARQGVETQYF	TGTGCCAGCAGCTGGGGTGCGAGACAGGGGGTGGAGACCCAGTACTTC
.	TRBV27	TRBJ2-5	.	CASSSSGAPRGETQYF	TGTGCCAGCAGTTCCTCAGGGGCTCCAAGAGGGGAGACCCAGTACTTC
.	TRBV2	TRBJ1-2	.	CASTGVYGYTF	TGTGCCAGCACTGGGGTCTATGGCTACACCTTC
.	TRBV6-4	TRBJ1-5	.	CASSPLQDQRHF	TGTGCCAGCAGTCCCCTACAGGATCAAAGGCATTTT
.	TRBV9	TRBJ2-1	.	CASSPNGGGYPNEQFF	TGTGCCAGCAGCCCCAACGGAGGGGGCTACCCGAATGAGCAGTTCTTC
.	TRBV6-1	TRBJ2-7	.	CASSPRWGASYEQYF	TGTGCCAGCAGCCCGAGATGGGGGGCGTCCTACGAGCAGTACTTC
.	TRBV4-1	TRBJ2-7	.	CASSQLFPKEDYEQYF	TGCGCCAGCAGCCAATTGTTCCCCAAAGAGGACTACGAGCAGTACTTC